This T cell receptor (beta chain) was recorded in a study of CD8+ T cells in alopecia areata. Described treatment: oral pan-JAK inhibitor, 5-10 mg twice daily. Individuals with alopecia areata gave both lesional scalp punch biopsies and peripheral blood for collection. In this sample, this clone turned up a few times. Its antigen is as yet unknown. Study-wide results and limits: Relative to normal scalp, lesional scalp, especially alopecia totalis/universalis, showed higher clonality.

cDNA prepared by RNA extraction and subsequent reverse transcription served as the template for sequencing. TCRdb keeps only in-frame clones here, not all; method: immunoSEQ multiplex PCR. The repertoire includes 150,000 to 200,000 clones, roughly 63% of them detected once, and approximately 16% sits in the top ten. V gave up 2 bases and J gave up 7 bases, with 12 bases separating them. This CDR3 has 15 residues. Per germline, CDR1 KGHSH and CDR2 LQKENI. The source is a human donor with alopecia areata. The V call is TRBV18, the J call TRBJ1-6; maybe TRBD1 (5 bases). The sample was CD4+ T cells sorted from blood, taken between weeks 55 and 65, from a patient treated with tofacitinib. CDR3 sequence: CASSPSGTKNSPLHF. The DNA for the CDR3 is TGTGCCAGCTCACCATCCGGGACGAAGAATTCACCCCTCCACTTT.